This TCR beta chain was sequenced for a study of Graves' ophthalmopathy and Graves' hyperthyroidism. Amplified material comprised TCR beta CDR3 regions derived from RNA transcripts. An opening RT-PCR round employed HTBI primers and preceded a second-round multiplex PCR. MiXCR, applied by TCRdb to the multiplex PCR reads, yields one record per CDR3 protein. The table has around 670,000 distinct CDR3 sequences, 35% to 50% seen once. V dropped 1 base and J dropped 4 bases, with 13 bases sitting between them. The CDR3 extends over 15 amino acids. In germline, CDR1 is LGHNA, CDR2 YNFKEQ. V and J are TRBV4-2 and TRBJ1-2; no firm D call. Sample: peripheral blood. The clonotype was recovered from an adult man with Graves' ophthalmopathy. The CDR3 reads CASSQAAGSIYGYTF. CDR3 coding DNA: TGTGCCAGCAGCCAAGCCGCTGGTTCGATCTATGGCTACACCTTC.